This TCR beta chain was captured by sequencing in a study of blood T cell repertoires in COVID-19. On the study more broadly: COVID-19 samples from acute and convalescent phases originated in the United States, Italy and Spain. T cells, B-cell-depleted T cells, or PBMCs supplied cDNA or gDNA.

Trimming pared 6 bases from V and 2 bases from J, leaving 11 bases between. CDR1 is MNHEY and CDR2 is SMNVEV in the germline V gene (reference sequence). The CDR3 runs 15 residues. Under the authors' procedure: How many nucleated cells were present was estimated from reference gene primer amplification. Sequencing was performed with immunoSEQ multiplex PCR; in TCRdb, only in-frame clones are kept and a portion is missing. From that table come the V and J calls and clone size; the DNA was used to work out D and trimming. The sample gives 95,000 to 110,000 clones, roughly 80% of which show up once; 4% to 5.5% is in the top ten.

Input material: peripheral blood. The TCR originated in a human donor in a cohort sampled during active COVID-19. The V gene is TRBV27, the J gene TRBJ2-6; maybe TRBD1 (5 bases). DNA for the CDR3: TGTGCCAGCAGCTTCAGGGTTGCTGGGGCCAACGTCCTGACTTTC. The encoded protein is CASSFRVAGANVLTF.